One and the same sample provided the 17 T cell receptor beta chains below, sequenced in a study of PD-1 blockade in classical Hodgkin lymphoma. Every patient was affected by relapse after autologous stem cell transplantation, while exposure to brentuximab vedotin was not uniform. The protocol was immunoSEQ multiplex PCR, while the TCRdb copy is restricted to in-frame clones and leaves out a portion. The data show around 99,000 clones, with roughly four fifths seen just once and roughly 16% held by the top ten. Specimen: peripheral blood mononuclear cells (PBMCs), collected before the second cycle of nivolumab. Every receptor here comes from a human donor with classical Hodgkin lymphoma.

The V call is TRBV4-2, the J call TRBJ2-1; TRBD2 agrees at 9 bases. There are 13 residues in the CDR3. V trimming: 4 bases; J trimming: 9 bases; junction bases outside the gene matches: 4. Germline V CDR1 and CDR2: LGHNA, YNFKEQ. CDR3 protein: CASSRGLAAEQFF. The DNA for the CDR3 is TGTGCCAGCAGCCGGGGACTAGCAGCTGAGCAGTTCTTC.

The CDR3: CASSLGIRASGAYEQYF. CDR3 in DNA: TGTGCCAGCAGCTTAGGGATTAGGGCTAGCGGGGCTTACGAGCAGTACTTC. This chain uses TRBV11-2 with TRBJ2-7; TRBD2 agrees at 9 bases. V was clipped by 1 base and J by 4 bases; unmatched bases: 11. Germline V CDR1 and CDR2: SGHAT, FQNNGV. The CDR3 loop spans 17 amino acids.

This clone was recorded a few times. CDR3 nucleotide sequence: TGTGCCAGCAGCTTGCCCCTAAACGAGCAGTACTTC. Its protein product is CASSLPLNEQYF. The chain combines TRBV5-5 with TRBJ2-7; D not certain. The CDR3 has 12 residues. Trimming took 1 base from V and 5 from J, leaving 7 bases between them. Germline lookup yields CDR1 SGHKS and CDR2 YYEKEE (reference sequence). Full variable domain (remainder filled in from reference TRBV5-5 and TRBJ2-7): DAGVTQSPTHLIKTRGQQVTLRCSPISGHKSVSWYQQVLGQGPQFIFQYYEKEERGRGNFPDRFSARQFPNYSSELNVNALLLGDSALYLCASSLPLNEQYFGPGTRLTVT.

The J gene is TRBJ2-7, the V gene TRBV11-2, with 14 positions matching TRBD2. The length of the CDR3 is 15 residues. Unmatched junction bases numbered 3, after V lost 3 bases and J lost 5 bases. Germline V gene data show CDR1 as SGHAT and CDR2 as FQNNGV. The CDR3 DNA follows: TGTGCCAGCAGCTTGGGACTAGCGGGAGCCCACGAGCAGTACTTC. Its protein product is CASSLGLAGAHEQYF.

V gene TRBV6-6 combines with J gene TRBJ2-2; tentative D call: TRBD1 (5 bases). The germline V gene has CDR1 MNHNY and CDR2 SVGAGI (reference sequence). The V end was cut by 7 bases, the J end by 4 bases, with 7 bases between. CDR3 length equals 12 residues. This chain's CDR3 is CASTRGTGELFF. The CDR3 DNA reads TGTGCCAGCACTAGGGGCACCGGGGAGCTGTTTTTT.

Only a few counts were recorded for this clone. The gene calls are TRBV5-6 and TRBJ2-3; D call uncertain. The CDR3 consists of 15 residues. Germline CDR1 and CDR2: SGHDT and YYEEEE. Trimming shortened V by 2 bases and J by 1 base, and 11 bases separated the two germline ends. The CDR3: CASSLSQRGTDTQYF. CDR3 nucleotides: TGTGCCAGCAGCTTAAGTCAGCGAGGCACAGATACGCAGTATTTT.

This chain connects TRBV11-2 to TRBJ1-1, with D unresolved. The length of the CDR3 is 16 residues. Looked up from germline, CDR1 is SGHAT and CDR2 is FQNNGV. Trimming cost V 3 bases and J 0 bases, with 14 bases left between them. CDR3 protein: CASSFLPGYMNTEAFF. The CDR3 DNA is TGTGCCAGCAGCTTCCTCCCGGGGTACATGAACACTGAAGCTTTCTTT.

V gene TRBV9 combines with J gene TRBJ2-1; no clear D. Germline V gene data show CDR1 as SGDLS and CDR2 as YYNGEE. Trimming shortened V by 0 bases and J by 8 bases, and 6 bases separated the two germline ends. The CDR3 contains 12 residues. The CDR3 loop reads CASSVDGDEQFF. The CDR3 region has the DNA TGTGCCAGCAGCGTAGATGGCGATGAGCAGTTCTTC. Drawing the rest from reference TRBV9 and TRBJ2-1, the complete variable domain is DSGVTQTPKHLITATGQRVTLRCSPRSGDLSVYWYQQSLDQGLQFLIQYYNGEERAKGNILERFSAQQFPDLHSELNLSSLELGDSALYFCASSVDGDEQFFGPGTRLTVL.

This clone was seen a handful of times. V and J are TRBV5-1 and TRBJ1-1, with unresolved D. Germline CDR1 is SGHRS and CDR2 is YFSETQ. The CDR3 runs 14 residues. Trimming pared 0 bases from V and 7 bases from J, leaving 13 bases between. CDR3 sequence (DNA): TGCGCCAGCAGCTTGGGGACGGAGGGAATTGAAGCTTTCTTT. Amino acid sequence: CASSLGTEGIEAFF.

This clone showed up just once. V gene TRBV12-5 combines with J gene TRBJ2-5; 8 nucleotides agree with TRBD1. Germline values: CDR1 LGHNT, CDR2 FRNRAP. Unmatched junction bases numbered 4, after V lost 0 bases and J lost 1 base. The length of the CDR3 is 16 residues. Here the CDR3 reads CASGLVLDRVQETQYF. CDR3 nucleotide sequence: TGTGCTAGTGGTTTGGTTCTGGACAGGGTCCAAGAGACCCAGTACTTC. Using reference TRBV12-5 and TRBJ2-5 for the parts outside the CDR3, the full variable domain is DARVTQTPRHKVTEMGQEVTMRCQPILGHNTVFWYRQTMMQGLELLAYFRNRAPLDDSGMPKDRFSAEMPDATLATLKIQPSEPRDSAVYFCASGLVLDRVQETQYFGPGTRLLVL.

The chain couples TRBV15 to TRBJ1-4; D gene ambiguous. The CDR3 spans 18 residues. Per germline, CDR1 LNHNV and CDR2 YYDKDF (reference sequence). V was pared by 0 bases and J by 0 bases, with 14 bases between. The CDR3 DNA reads TGTGCCACCAGCAGAGAGGGATGGCAAGGAGCAACTAATGAAAAACTGTTTTTT. Translating it yields CATSREGWQGATNEKLFF.

The rearrangement links TRBV5-1 to TRBJ1-4; D remains unclear. V shed 4 bases and J shed 7 bases, with 11 bases lying between them. This CDR3 has 13 residues. Germline CDR1 and CDR2: SGHRS and YFSETQ. CDR3 region: CASSRALGEKLFF. In DNA, the CDR3 is TGCGCCAGCAGCCGGGCCCTGGGTGAAAAACTGTTTTTT.

This sequence joins TRBV12-5 and TRBJ1-5, with D maybe TRBD1 (6 bases). This CDR3 spans 14 amino acids. V was trimmed by 4 bases and J by 13 bases, leaving 20 bases between them. CDR1 and CDR2 from the germline V gene are LGHNT and FRNRAP. This chain's CDR3 is CASGWGAGTPVQHF. The CDR3, as DNA: TGTGCTAGTGGTTGGGGGGCCGGAACCCCGGTGCAGCATTTT. The full variable domain, its missing parts supplied by reference TRBV12-5 and TRBJ1-5, is DARVTQTPRHKVTEMGQEVTMRCQPILGHNTVFWYRQTMMQGLELLAYFRNRAPLDDSGMPKDRFSAEMPDATLATLKIQPSEPRDSAVYFCASGWGAGTPVQHFGDGTRLSIL.

J is TRBJ1-1 and V is TRBV9; D is unresolved. V lost 2 bases and J lost 2, with 13 bases in between. This CDR3 region has 15 residues. Germline lookup yields CDR1 SGDLS and CDR2 YYNGEE. The CDR3 sequence: CASSVHPATNTEAFF. For the CDR3, the DNA is TGTGCCAGCAGCGTCCACCCTGCAACCAACACTGAAGCTTTCTTT. Filled out from reference TRBV9 and TRBJ1-1, the complete variable domain reads DSGVTQTPKHLITATGQRVTLRCSPRSGDLSVYWYQQSLDQGLQFLIQYYNGEERAKGNILERFSAQQFPDLHSELNLSSLELGDSALYFCASSVHPATNTEAFFGQGTRLTVV.

The table lists this clone with a few counts. The genes are TRBV18 and TRBJ2-3, with unresolved D. CDR1 is KGHSH and CDR2 is LQKENI in the germline V gene. The CDR3 is made up of 14 amino acids. The V gene lost 3 bases and the J gene lost 0 bases, with 7 bases spanning the gap. The CDR3 here is CASSPLRSTDTQYF. For the CDR3, the DNA is TGTGCCAGCTCACCGCTCCGTAGCACAGATACGCAGTATTTT.

This clone appeared once. This chain links TRBV5-1 with TRBJ2-5; 11 positions agree with TRBD1. The junction had 3 bases not matched to a gene; V was cut back by 4 bases and J by 4 bases. From germline, CDR1 is SGHRS and CDR2 YFSETQ. The CDR3 is 14 amino acids. The CDR3 region is CASSPGQGVETQYF. CDR3 nucleotide sequence: TGCGCCAGCAGCCCGGGACAGGGGGTAGAGACCCAGTACTTC.

This clone was seen a single time. This chain connects TRBV7-2 to TRBJ2-1, with D uncertain. The CDR3 is made up of 14 amino acids. V was shortened by 2 bases and J by 5 bases, with 10 bases between the two germline ends. Looked up from germline, CDR1 is SGHTA and CDR2 is FQGNSA. In DNA, the CDR3 is TGTGCCAGCAGCTTATTGACGTACAACAATGAGCAGTTCTTC. This sequence encodes CASSLLTYNNEQFF.